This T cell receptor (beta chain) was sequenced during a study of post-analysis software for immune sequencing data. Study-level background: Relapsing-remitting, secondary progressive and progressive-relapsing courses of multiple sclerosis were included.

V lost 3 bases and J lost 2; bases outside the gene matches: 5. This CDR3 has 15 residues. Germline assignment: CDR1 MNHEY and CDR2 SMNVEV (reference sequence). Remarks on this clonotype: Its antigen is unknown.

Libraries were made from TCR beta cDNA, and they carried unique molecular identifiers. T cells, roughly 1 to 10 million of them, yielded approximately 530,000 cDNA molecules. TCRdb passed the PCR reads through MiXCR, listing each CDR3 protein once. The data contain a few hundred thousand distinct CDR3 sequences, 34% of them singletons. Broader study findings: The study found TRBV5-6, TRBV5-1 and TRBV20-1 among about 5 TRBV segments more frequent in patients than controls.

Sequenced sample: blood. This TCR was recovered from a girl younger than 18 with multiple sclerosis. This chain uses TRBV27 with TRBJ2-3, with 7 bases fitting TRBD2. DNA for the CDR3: TGTGCCAGCAGTTTGCTAGCGGCGAACACAGATACGCAGTATTTT. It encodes CASSLLAANTDTQYF.